This T cell receptor (beta chain) was obtained from a study of shared clonotypes between healthy human individuals. Whole-study context: Each donor's CD4 naive and CD4 memory cells filled three plates apiece, CD8 naive two, and CD8 memory one. Findings and caveats of the study: Measured sharing among donors was expected to vary with sequencing depth. Among non-shared clonotypes, generation probabilities were lower than among those shared by all four donors. Naive subsets generally exceeded memory subsets in estimated richness.

On this clone itself: Its specificity is unknown.

The data were produced by immunoSEQ multiplex PCR, yet TCRdb's version contains in-frame clones alone and is incomplete. The data contain around 2.5 million clones, approximately 93% of them singletons. The length of the CDR3 is 13 residues. Germline V gives CDR1 SGHNT, CDR2 YYREEE (reference sequence). V was cut by 3 bases and J by 7 bases, with 13 bases left in between. What was sequenced was naive CD4+ T cells from PBMCs. As to subset: CD45RA+ positively selected. The chain combines TRBV5-4 with TRBJ1-1; tentative D call: TRBD1 (5 bases). This clonotype was sampled from a man aged 18-30 years in good health. Some clones in this sample may be carry-over from other donors' samples. Written as DNA, the CDR3 is TGTGCCAGCAGCTGGAAGGTAGGGGTTGAAGCTTTCTTT. Residues: CASSWKVGVEAFF. Together with reference TRBV5-4 and TRBJ1-1, the CDR3 gives the full variable domain: ETGVTQSPTHLIKTRGQQVTLRCSSQSGHNTVSWYQQALGQGPQFIFQYYREEENGRGNFPPRFSGLQFPNYSSELNVNALELDDSALYLCASSWKVGVEAFFGQGTRLTVV.